These T cell receptor beta chains were read from a single sample in a study of T cells in Graves' hyperthyroidism and ophthalmopathy. TCRdb reanalysed the multiplex PCR reads using MiXCR and keeps one entry per CDR3 protein. The sample lists about 350,000 distinct CDR3 sequences, around 18% occurring once. Material: blood. These receptors were taken from a woman aged 40 to 50 with Graves' ophthalmopathy. CDR3s include the opening cysteine and the closing phenylalanine or tryptophan. D genes are given only for firm matches. The size field is filled for only some rows; it gives once, few, many or a size class.

TRBJ2-2 | - | many | TRBV7-3 | CASSSEGVGGELFF | TGTGCCAGCAGCTCCGAGGGTGTCGGCGGGGAGCTGTTTTTT
TRBJ1-2 | - | many | TRBV6-5 | CASSPGRIYGYTF | TGTGCCAGCAGCCCGGGACGGATCTATGGCTACACCTTC
TRBJ1-5 | - | many | TRBV27 | CASSILGGGQPQHF | TGTGCCAGCAGTATCCTCGGGGGCGGTCAGCCCCAGCATTTT
TRBJ2-3 | TRBD2 | many | TRBV6-1 | CASSPGTSPTEDTQYF | TGTGCCAGCAGCCCAGGGACTAGCCCTACTGAAGATACGCAGTATTTT
TRBJ2-5 | - | many | TRBV7-2 | CASSLYLLETQYF | TGTGCCAGCAGCTTATATTTGTTGGAGACCCAGTACTTC
TRBJ2-7 | TRBD2 | few | TRBV6-1 | CASRGAGGIYEQYF | TGTGCCAGCAGGGGAGCGGGAGGAATCTACGAGCAGTACTTC
TRBJ1-1 | - | - | TRBV6-5 | CASSSYPQGNTEAFF | TGTGCCAGCAGTTCGTACCCTCAGGGGAACACTGAAGCTTTCTTT
TRBJ2-5 | TRBD1 | - | TRBV29-1 | CSLGTGGGETQYF | TGCAGCCTGGGGACAGGGGGCGGTGAGACCCAGTACTTC
TRBJ2-2 | TRBD2 | many | TRBV30 | CAWRLAGDVVTGELFF | TGTGCCTGGAGACTAGCGGGAGACGTTGTCACCGGGGAGCTGTTTTTT
TRBJ2-7 | - | many | TRBV10-3 | CAISESGASYEQYF | TGTGCCATCAGTGAGTCTGGGGCTAGCTACGAGCAGTACTTC
TRBJ2-7 | - | - | TRBV7-6 | CASSPTRGGEQYF | TGTGCCAGCAGCCCGACAAGAGGGGGCGAGCAGTACTTC